This T cell receptor (beta chain) was found in a study of beta chain features in type 1 diabetes. As for the study in general: Comparable age, gender and cell yields were observed in patients relative to healthy donors.

About this clone itself: Its specificity is not known.

There was one heparinised blood draw per donor, averaging about 120 mL. Cells sorted by CD45RO/CCR7/CD25/CD127/CD95/CD27 comprised CD4+ naive, central memory, regulatory and stem cell-like memory cells. Every sorted population was more than 98% pure. Whole-study findings and limits: Moderately but significantly shorter TCRB CDR3s were found in Type 1 diabetes patients in all four CD4+ subsets.

Every isolated RNA sample was fully reverse transcribed, so sequencing captured expressed TCRB transcripts. Assay used: immunoSEQ multiplex PCR; TCRdb lists only in-frame clones, some missing. The sample lists approximately 730,000 clones, about an eighth occurring once. CDR1 and CDR2 from the germline V gene are SGHRS and YFSETQ. The ends were cut back, 0 bases at V and 6 bases at J, with 10 bases in the middle. The CDR3 is 14 residues long. The sequence was collected from a man aged 18 to 30 with type 1 diabetes. Sequencing was carried out using naive CD4+ T cells from blood. The rearrangement joins TRBV5-1 to TRBJ1-5; D remains ambiguous. Here the CDR3 reads CASSLGDAAQPQHF. In DNA form, the CDR3 reads TGCGCCAGCAGCTTGGGTGACGCCGCTCAGCCCCAGCATTTT.